What follows are 27 T cell receptor beta chains derived from one specimen sequenced in a study of blood T cell repertoires in COVID-19. Produced via immunoSEQ multiplex PCR; TCRdb's table is partial and in-frame only. Among under 350,000 clones listed, 85% to 90% were seen once. The specimen was PBMCs or T cells enriched from blood (not recorded which). The receptor source for this set is a man younger than 45 who had recovered from COVID-19.

This clone occurred a few times. The CDR3 sequence is CASSLAGQEKLFF. CDR3 DNA: TGTGCCAGCAGCTTAGCGGGACAGGAAAAACTGTTTTTT. The chain couples TRBV7-9 to TRBJ1-4; 7 nucleotides line up with TRBD1. V trimming: 0 bases; J trimming: 8 bases; junction bases outside the gene matches: 0. Germline CDR1 and CDR2: SEHNR and FQNEAQ (reference sequence). There are 13 residues in the CDR3.

DNA of the CDR3: TGTGCCAGCAGCAACCGCTATGGGGGCACGGCGGGCCAGAATGAGCAGTTCTTC. Amino acids: CASSNRYGGTAGQNEQFF. The genes are TRBV5-5 and TRBJ2-1; a possible D gene is TRBD1 (6 bases). The V gene's germline CDR1 is SGHKS and CDR2 YYEKEE (reference sequence). Between the trimmed V and J ends, which lost 4 bases and 7 bases, there was a span of 27 bases. This CDR3 region has 18 residues.

The rearrangement uses TRBV7-4 and TRBJ1-3; D perhaps matches TRBD1 (5 bases). Per germline, CDR1 SGHVT and CDR2 SQSDAQ. The V end lost 2 bases, the J end lost 8 bases, and 19 bases lay between the germline ends. The CDR3 length is 16 residues. The CDR3 reads CASSLRQGRERHTIYF. The CDR3 nucleotides are TGTGCCAGCAGCTTAAGGCAGGGTAGAGAGAGGCACACCATATATTTT.

The chain uses TRBV28 and TRBJ1-5, with a tentative D call TRBD1 (6 bases). Germline V gene lookup returns CDR1 MDHEN and CDR2 SYDVKM. Trimming removed 2 bases at V and 5 bases at J, with 10 bases between. The length of the CDR3 is 14 residues. CDR3 sequence reads: CASSLATGYQPQHF. CDR3 DNA: TGTGCCAGCAGTTTAGCGACAGGTTATCAGCCCCAGCATTTT.

This rearrangement joins TRBV7-9 to TRBJ1-2, with 7 bases matching TRBD1. CDR3 length: 13 amino acids. The V gene end was trimmed by 5 bases and the J gene end by 3 bases; junction bases not matched to a gene: 3. Germline-derived CDR1 and CDR2 are SEHNR and FQNEAQ (reference sequence). The CDR3 region is CASSLGQDYGYTF. For the CDR3, the DNA is TGTGCCAGCAGCCTTGGACAGGACTATGGCTACACCTTC.

This chain links TRBV11-1 with TRBJ2-5; D is unresolved. This CDR3 contains 14 residues. Per germline, CDR1 SGHAT and CDR2 FQDESV (reference sequence). Deletions cut 2 bases from V and 5 bases from J, with 12 bases between. The CDR3 is CASSLSRSWETQYF. As DNA, the CDR3 is TGTGCCAGCAGCTTATCCAGGTCATGGGAGACCCAGTACTTC.

The CDR3 DNA reads TGCGCCAGCAGCCCGGGGACTAGCGGGAGGGCTTACAATGAGCAGTTCTTC. It yields the protein CASSPGTSGRAYNEQFF. J is TRBJ2-1 and V is TRBV5-1; TRBD2 matches at 16 bases. CDR1 is SGHRS, CDR2 YFSETQ, per germline. The CDR3 contains 17 residues. Losses at the gene ends were 4 bases for V and 4 bases for J; bases not matched to a gene: 5.

This clone was seen a few times. The V and J genes are TRBV5-1 and TRBJ2-5, with a possible D match to TRBD2 (6 bases). V shed 4 bases and J shed 1 base, with 11 bases lying between them. From germline, CDR1 is SGHRS and CDR2 YFSETQ. The CDR3 contains 14 residues. The CDR3 protein is CASSRGSTQETQYF. CDR3 sequence (DNA): TGCGCCAGCAGCCGGGGGTCTACCCAAGAGACCCAGTACTTC.

Only a few counts were recorded for this clone. The chain employs TRBV7-8 and TRBJ1-3; 8 bases line up with TRBD1. The V gene end was trimmed by 5 bases and the J gene end by 3 bases; junction bases not matched to a gene: 9. The CDR3 is made up of 16 amino acids. Germline V gene sequence: CDR1 SGHVS, CDR2 FQNEAQ. This CDR3 reads CASSLRGRLGGNTIYF. The CDR3 nucleotides are TGTGCCAGCAGCCTCAGGGGGCGCTTAGGTGGAAACACCATATATTTT.

V is TRBV13 and J is TRBJ2-1; TRBD2 aligns across 7 bases. Germline trimming cut 5 bases from V and 6 bases from J; bases unmatched to any gene: 13. Germline lookup yields CDR1 PRHDT and CDR2 FYEKMQ (reference sequence). The CDR3 has 16 amino acids. In DNA form, the CDR3 reads TGTGCCAGCAGCCCCGGGGGAGGGCAGGGTGGCAATGAGCAGTTCTTC. It specifies CASSPGGGQGGNEQFF.

The chain combines TRBV3-1 (or the pseudogene TRBV3-2) with TRBJ2-5; no reliable D call. The CDR3 covers 14 residues. Germline assignment: CDR1 LGHDT and CDR2 YNNKEL (reference sequence). Trimming left V 4 bases short and J 1 base short, with 10 bases between. In DNA, the CDR3 is TGTGCCAGCAGCCCCTGGCAGATCCAAGAGACCCAGTACTTC. Amino acids: CASSPWQIQETQYF.

Only one count was recorded for this clone. The chain employs TRBV19 and TRBJ1-2; D is perhaps TRBD1 (5 bases). Per germline, CDR1 LNHDA and CDR2 SQIVND (reference sequence). CDR3 size: 16 residues. V was pared by 3 bases and J by 2 bases, with 16 bases between. The CDR3 loop reads CASSIVGGATNYGYTF. The CDR3 DNA sequence: TGTGCCAGTAGTATCGTCGGCGGGGCAACGAACTATGGCTACACCTTC.

This clone was seen a single time. The chain combines TRBV30 with TRBJ2-7; the D gene is possibly TRBD1 (5 bases). Between the trimmed V and J ends, which lost 1 base and 0 bases, there was a span of 13 bases. The V gene's germline CDR1 is GTSNPN and CDR2 SVGIG (reference sequence). CDR3 length: 15 amino acids. In DNA, the CDR3 is TGTGCCTGGAGTGGATTGACAGTACCCTCCTACGAGCAGTACTTC. Encoded protein: CAWSGLTVPSYEQYF.

The gene calls are TRBV2 and TRBJ1-5; TRBD1 matches at 7 bases. V lost 6 bases to trimming and J lost 5 bases; unmatched junction nucleotides: 7. Germline CDR1 is SNHLY and CDR2 is FYNNEI. This CDR3 comprises 14 residues. Written as DNA, the CDR3 is TGTGCCAGCAGGGGGGACAGCGAGTATCAGCCCCAGCATTTT. Protein sequence: CASRGDSEYQPQHF.

This clone is medium-sized. The chain couples TRBV4-2 to TRBJ1-6; 10 bases line up with TRBD1. V shed 0 bases, J shed 5 bases, and the junction held 7 bases outside the gene matches. Per the germline V gene, CDR1 is LGHNA and CDR2 is YNFKEQ. The CDR3 runs 18 residues. The CDR3 bases are TGTGCCAGCAGCCAAGAGGGGACAGGGGTCCGGGATAATTCACCCCTCCACTTT. Translated: CASSQEGTGVRDNSPLHF.

The V and J genes are TRBV21-1 and TRBJ2-1; TRBD2, the table's D call, was not compared with the DNA. TRBV21-1 is described as a pseudogene. CDR3 length equals 17 residues. In DNA, the CDR3 is TGTGCCAGCAGCAAAGGCAACTTCCCGAGCTCCTACAATGAGCAGTTCTTC. It codes for CASSKGNFPSSYNEQFF.

V is TRBV28 and J is TRBJ2-6; no firm D call. V lost 4 bases and J lost 4, with 8 bases in between. CDR1 and CDR2 (germline): MDHEN, SYDVKM. The CDR3 length is 14 residues. CDR3 DNA sequence: TGTGCCAGCAGTTCCCGTCAGGGGGCCAACGTCCTGACTTTC. Translating gives CASSSRQGANVLTF.

This rearrangement joins TRBV7-9 to TRBJ2-2; 9 nucleotides match TRBD1. This CDR3 is 16 amino acids long. Losses at the gene ends were 6 bases for V and 5 bases for J; bases not matched to a gene: 10. Germline assignment: CDR1 SEHNR and CDR2 FQNEAQ (reference sequence). DNA of the CDR3: TGTGCCAGCAGACTTCCGGGACAGGGATTGACCGGGGAGCTGTTTTTT. Its translation: CASRLPGQGLTGELFF.

The chain's CDR3 is CASSMGQSYEQYF. The CDR3 DNA reads as TGTGCCAGTAGTATGGGACAGAGCTACGAGCAGTACTTC. The chain couples TRBV19 to TRBJ2-7, with 7 positions matching TRBD1. CDR1 is LNHDA and CDR2 is SQIVND in the germline V gene (reference sequence). The CDR3 sequence is 13 residues long. V gave up 3 bases and J gave up 3 bases; unmatched junction bases: 2.

This clone was observed a few times. The chain recombines TRBV6-1 with TRBJ2-2; 12 bases align to TRBD2. The V and J ends lost 2 bases and 6 bases, in that order; junction bases with no gene match: 1. CDR1 MNHNS and CDR2 SASEGT come from the germline V gene. CDR3 length: 15 residues. As DNA, the CDR3 is TGTGCCAGCAGTGAACTAGCGGGAGGGCCCGGGGAGCTGTTTTTT. Its translation is CASSELAGGPGELFF.

In DNA, the CDR3 is TGTGCCAGCAGCTCCCCTTGGACTACAGAGACCCAGTACTTC. Its protein product is CASSSPWTTETQYF. The chain is built from TRBV7-9 and TRBJ2-5; tentative D call: TRBD2 (6 bases). The V and J ends lost 4 bases and 4 bases respectively, with 13 bases between them. From germline, CDR1 is SEHNR and CDR2 FQNEAQ (reference sequence). The CDR3 runs 14 residues. The variable domain in full, completed from reference TRBV7-9 and TRBJ2-5, reads DTGVSQNPRHKITKRGQNVTFRCDPISEHNRLYWYRQTLGQGPEFLTYFQNEAQLEKSRLLSDRFSAERPKGSFSTLEIQRTEQGDSAMYLCASSSPWTTETQYFGPGTRLLVL.

The chain couples TRBV4-1 to TRBJ1-3; D unresolved. CDR1 MGHRA and CDR2 YSYEKL come from the germline V gene. V was trimmed by 1 base and J by 0 bases, leaving 7 bases between them. The CDR3 covers 15 residues. CDR3 nucleotides: TGCGCCAGCAGCCAAGCGTCCAGCTCTGGAAACACCATATATTTT. Encoded protein: CASSQASSSGNTIYF.

In nucleotides, the CDR3 is TGCAGCGTAGGTGAGGGTCGGGAGACCCAGTACTTC. Protein sequence: CSVGEGRETQYF. The rearrangement joins TRBV29-1 to TRBJ2-5; a weak D match, TRBD2 (5 bases). There are 12 residues in the CDR3. V gave up 6 bases and J gave up 5 bases, with 13 bases separating them. CDR1 and CDR2 from the germline V gene are SQVTM and ANQGSEA.

This clone appeared once. The chain links TRBV19 to TRBJ1-1; 7 bases map to TRBD1. J gave up 1 base and V 7 bases, and 15 bases lay outside the gene matches. The CDR3 length is 17 residues. From germline, CDR1 is LNHDA and CDR2 SQIVND (reference sequence). The DNA of the CDR3 is TGTGCCAGTAACCCCTTAGGGGACAGACATCCGAACACTGAAGCTTTCTTT. Encoded protein: CASNPLGDRHPNTEAFF.

The chain joins TRBV4-1 to TRBJ2-7; D is perhaps TRBD1 (8 bases). This CDR3 contains 15 residues. The germline V and J ends were trimmed by 2 bases and 6 bases, with 17 bases remaining between them. Per the germline V gene, CDR1 is MGHRA and CDR2 is YSYEKL. CDR3 DNA sequence: TGCGCCAGCAGCCAACTCCGGACAGGGAGGGGCGAGCAGTACTTC. This encodes CASSQLRTGRGEQYF.

The chain employs TRBV5-1 and TRBJ2-1; D unresolved. Trimming pared 0 bases from V and 6 bases from J, leaving 4 bases between. This CDR3 has 12 amino acids. Germline assignment: CDR1 SGHRS and CDR2 YFSETQ. Written as DNA, the CDR3 is TGCGCCAGCAGCTTGGCCCTCAATGAGCAGTTCTTC. This translates into CASSLALNEQFF.

The chain couples TRBV7-9 to TRBJ1-5; the match to TRBD1 covers 7 bases. The junction had 4 bases not matched to a gene; V was cut back by 1 base and J by 7 bases. Germline lookup yields CDR1 SEHNR and CDR2 FQNEAQ (reference sequence). CDR3 length: 14 amino acids. As DNA, the CDR3 is TGTGCCAGCAGCTTAGAGACAGGGAACCAGCCCCAGCATTTT. Its translation is CASSLETGNQPQHF. The complete variable domain, with remaining parts taken from reference TRBV7-9 and TRBJ1-5, reads DTGVSQNPRHKITKRGQNVTFRCDPISEHNRLYWYRQTLGQGPEFLTYFQNEAQLEKSRLLSDRFSAERPKGSFSTLEIQRTEQGDSAMYLCASSLETGNQPQHFGDGTRLSIL.